This note documents a single TCR beta chain sequence. The table came from immunoSEQ multiplex PCR; TCRdb's copy has only in-frame clones and leaves some out. The sample has about 480,000 clones, about 89% seen once. The sample originates from a study of blood T cell repertoires in COVID-19. Background on the study: Specimens from acute and convalescent COVID-19 originated in the United States, Italy and Spain.

V lost 4 bases, J lost 2 bases, and 8 bases lay in between. Germline CDR1 reads SGHTA; CDR2 reads FQGNSA. The CDR3 runs to 13 residues. The receptor was isolated from a woman between 25 and 40 years old with acute or convalescent COVID-19. Sequencing was carried out using peripheral blood. The V call is TRBV7-2, the J call TRBJ1-2; no clear D. The CDR3 DNA follows: TGTGCCAGCAGCTCATACAGAAACTATGGCTACACCTTC. Amino acid sequence: CASSSYRNYGYTF.